The 14 T cell receptor beta chains below all came from one sample that was sequenced in a study of OX40 agonist ivuxolimab in advanced cancers. Profiled with immunoSEQ multiplex PCR; TCRdb holds only in-frame clones, not every one. The profile shows about 46,000 clones, 82% of them singletons. This sample comprised CD4+ or CD8+ T cells sorted from blood, obtained in a trial of the OX40 agonist ivuxolimab. The receptors stem from an adult with an advanced solid tumor such as melanoma, head and neck, liver or kidney cancer.

This chain links TRBV6-6 with TRBJ2-3, with unresolved D. Germline V gene lookup returns CDR1 MNHNY and CDR2 SVGAGI (reference sequence). With 7 bases removed from V and 4 bases from J, the gap between germline ends came to 18 bases. This CDR3 region has 15 residues. The CDR3 reads CASTPSQAHSDTQYF. CDR3 DNA sequence: TGTGCCAGCACCCCCTCGCAGGCTCACTCAGATACGCAGTATTTT.

The chain links TRBV5-4 to TRBJ2-5; 11 nucleotides line up with TRBD2. V gave up 4 bases and J gave up 2 bases; unmatched junction bases: 4. The germline CDR1 and CDR2 sequences are SGHNT and YYREEE (reference sequence). The CDR3 sequence is 15 residues long. CDR3 bases: TGTGCCAGCAGCCCGACTAGCGGGGTGCAAGAGACCCAGTACTTC. Its translation is CASSPTSGVQETQYF.

V usage is TRBV15 and J usage is TRBJ1-2; 7 nucleotides agree with TRBD1. The trim removed 2 bases at V and 1 base at J, leaving 4 bases unmatched. CDR3 length: 15 residues. Germline V gene data show CDR1 as LNHNV and CDR2 as YYDKDF (reference sequence). CDR3 loop: CATSRFGTDNYGYTF. For the CDR3, the DNA is TGTGCCACCAGCAGATTTGGGACAGATAACTATGGCTACACCTTC.

This clone came up once. J is TRBJ2-3 and V is TRBV9, with D possibly matching TRBD1 (5 bases). Germline V gives CDR1 SGDLS, CDR2 YYNGEE. The length of the CDR3 is 15 residues. The V gene lost 0 bases and the J gene lost 4 bases, with 12 bases spanning the gap. The CDR3 DNA reads as TGTGCCAGCAGCGTAGGTCCAGACAGCTCAGATACGCAGTATTTT. It translates to CASSVGPDSSDTQYF.

This clone has only one observation. J is TRBJ1-1 and V is TRBV27, with 9 bases lining up with TRBD1. Looked up from germline, CDR1 is MNHEY and CDR2 is SMNVEV (reference sequence). With V trimmed by 6 bases and J by 6 bases, 11 bases remained unmatched. CDR3 size: 15 residues. The CDR3 protein is CASSSPTGGSSEAFF. DNA for the CDR3: TGTGCCAGCAGCTCCCCCACAGGGGGCTCTTCTGAAGCTTTCTTT.

The rearrangement uses TRBV30 and TRBJ1-1, with 10 nucleotides matching TRBD1. This CDR3 contains 16 residues. The junction had 13 bases not matched to a gene; V was cut back by 2 bases and J by 7 bases. Germline lookup yields CDR1 GTSNPN and CDR2 SVGIG (reference sequence). The CDR3, as DNA: TGTGCCTGGAGTTCCAAAGGACAGGGGGTTATGGGTGAAGCTTTCTTT. Translating gives CAWSSKGQGVMGEAFF.

This clone was observed a single time. J is TRBJ1-5 and V is TRBV19; weak D call: TRBD1 (6 bases). The CDR3 is 15 amino acids. V dropped 4 bases and J dropped 0 bases, with 10 bases sitting between them. Germline values: CDR1 LNHDA, CDR2 SQIVND (reference sequence). CDR3: CASSTGANSNQPQHF. The CDR3 DNA reads as TGTGCCAGTAGTACAGGGGCGAATAGCAATCAGCCCCAGCATTTT.

This chain connects TRBV11-2 to TRBJ2-3, with 10 bases that match TRBD2. Germline CDR1 and CDR2: SGHAT and FQNNGV. The CDR3 is 16 amino acids. Trimming removed 3 bases from V and 0 bases from J; junction bases left unmatched: 3. CDR3 in amino acids: CASSFRTSGSTDTQYF. The CDR3, as DNA: TGTGCCAGCAGCTTTCGGACTAGCGGAAGCACAGATACGCAGTATTTT.

Note on this clone: At one of its ends the junction is not consistent with the germline gene, which may arise from a read error. The V and J genes are TRBV10-3 and TRBJ2-7; either TRBD1 or TRBD2 may fit D (6 bases each). CDR3 length: 13 residues. Germline V CDR1 and CDR2: ENHRY, SYGVKD. The DNA for the CDR3 is TGTGCCAGCAGTGAGGGGGGTCGATTCGAGCAGTACTTC. Protein sequence: CASSEGGRFEQYF.

V gene TRBV19 combines with J gene TRBJ2-1, with 10 bases aligning to TRBD2. Germline CDR1 LNHDA, CDR2 SQIVND (reference sequence). CDR3 length: 17 amino acids. V was clipped by 7 bases and J by 0 bases; unmatched bases: 9. The CDR3 nucleotides are TGTGCCAGTAACCAATTTAGCGGGGGGCTCTCCTACAATGAGCAGTTCTTC. Its translation: CASNQFSGGLSYNEQFF.

This clone came up a few times. This sequence joins TRBV6-6 and TRBJ1-5; D gene uncertain. The CDR3 covers 13 residues. The V gene lost 5 bases and the J gene lost 4 bases, with 9 bases spanning the gap. Germline lookup yields CDR1 MNHNY and CDR2 SVGAGI (reference sequence). The CDR3 spells CASSLQQNQPQHF. The CDR3 nucleotides are TGTGCCAGCAGTCTACAACAGAATCAGCCCCAGCATTTT.

CDR3 bases: TGTGCCAGCAGCCGGGTGTCGAGGGGCTCTGGAAACACCATATATTTT. This translates into CASSRVSRGSGNTIYF. This chain joins TRBV4-2 and TRBJ1-3, with a tentative D call TRBD1 (5 bases). V was pared by 4 bases and J by 0 bases, with 13 bases between. The germline gives CDR1 LGHNA, CDR2 YNFKEQ. This CDR3 region has 16 residues.

This clone was detected a few times. The genes are TRBV5-1 and TRBJ2-2; perhaps TRBD2 as D (6 bases). From germline, CDR1 is SGHRS and CDR2 YFSETQ. This CDR3 has 15 amino acids. Trimming removed 0 bases from V and 8 bases from J, with 14 bases in between. The DNA of the CDR3 is TGCGCCAGCAGCTTGGCCAGACTAGGATCGGGGGAGCTGTTTTTT. Residues: CASSLARLGSGELFF.

V usage is TRBV6-5 and J usage is TRBJ2-2; TRBD1 agrees at 10 bases. The CDR3 extends over 15 amino acids. Germline-derived CDR1 and CDR2 are MNHEY and SVGAGI. Trimming at V came to 6 bases and at J to 7 bases, leaving 8 bases not matched to a gene. Written as DNA, the CDR3 is TGTGCCAGCAGCTCCGACAGGGGGCGAGGCGGGGAGCTGTTTTTT. Translating gives CASSSDRGRGGELFF.